The present T cell receptor (beta chain) was sequenced within a study of blood T cell repertoires in COVID-19. The data were produced by immunoSEQ multiplex PCR, yet TCRdb's version contains in-frame clones alone and is incomplete. This table has some 200,000 clones, 87% appearing once. With 0 bases removed from V and 1 base from J, the gap between germline ends came to 9 bases. Germline V lookup: CDR1 SGHTA, CDR2 FQGTGA. This CDR3 comprises 15 residues. Sample: peripheral blood. The chain combines TRBV7-3 with TRBJ1-1, with D tentatively TRBD1 (5 bases). The TCR originated in a woman aged 18-35 years who had recovered from COVID-19. The chain's CDR3 is CASSLTGGANTEAFF. CDR3 DNA sequence: TGTGCCAGCAGCTTAACGGGGGGAGCGAACACTGAAGCTTTCTTT.